The subject of this entry is one T cell receptor beta chain. The antigen it recognizes is unknown. No base quality information exists; no much larger clone differs at one position. The data belong to a study of shared clonotypes between healthy human individuals (dated by TCRdb to between 2020 and 2021). Background on the whole study: The cohort comprised a couple of women and a few men aged 18 to 49 years. For each donor, CD4 naive and CD4 memory were each run on three plates, CD8 naive on two plates, and CD8 memory on one plate. The study deeply sequenced blood TCR repertoires of several healthy adults to estimate repertoire size and the extent of clonotype sharing between individuals. Leukapheresis yielded between about 0.8 and 9.5 billion PBMCs per donor. To increase sequencing depth and limit assay-specific biases, different laboratories used diverse techniques to prepare libraries and sequence TCR repertoires.

Healthy HIV-negative adults with no recently reported acute infections or vaccinations were included as donors. Every donor was a Caucasian adult residing in Nashville, Tennessee, USA. CD4+ T cells were enriched through magnetic negative selection, after which naive cells were positively selected on CD45RA and the remaining negative fraction served as the memory subset. Blood was collected by leukapheresis, and PBMCs were isolated by Ficoll-Histopaque density gradient centrifugation and then cryopreserved in liquid nitrogen vapor phase. Analytical flow cytometry was used to check the purity and quantity of every magnetically sorted T cell population. Each sorted fraction had its genomic DNA isolated and then quantified by UV absorbance on a Nanodrop 2000c. The germline V gene gives CDR1 as SGDLS and CDR2 as YYNGEE. The CDR3 has 17 amino acids, counting the end cysteine and phenylalanine. Only the CDR3 part of the read is kept: 51 bases, read in frame from the first base. Here V drops 0 bases and J drops 4 bases, and the junction holds 11 bases not matched to any gene.

Using the deep immunoSEQ assay, TCR CDR3 regions were amplified from genomic DNA by multiplex PCR. Genomic DNA extracted from each cell subset was distributed evenly over all wells of several immunoSEQ 96-well plates, and each plate served as one replicate. For sorted subsets, 150 to 250 ng of genomic DNA, equivalent to roughly 30,000 T cell genomes, went into each replicate PCR. Purified libraries were measured with a Qubit 3.0 fluorometer, size-checked on a Bioanalyzer 2100, and measured again with the KAPA Library Quantification kit. A separate single-read 150-cycle Illumina NextSeq 550 flow cell was used to sequence each immunoSEQ 96-well plate. Per the original workflow: Because the immunoSEQ output held only junctional sequences and lacked quality scores, the filtering could not match the filtering applied to full-length reads. To assign V/J genes and CDR3, sequences were annotated using PyIR, a Python wrapper for IgBLAST v1.9, with IMGT germline references. Reads with weak V/J assignments (E-value above 1e-6), missing CDR3, stop codons, out-of-frame junctions, or ambiguous translated residues were removed. V3J clonotypes were defined by identical inferred V gene, J gene, and CDR3 amino acid sequence. Percentage overlap between repertoires was calculated by dividing the number of shared unique clonotypes by the size of the smaller repertoire. Three approaches were used to assess repertoire richness: RTK rarefaction, the Chao1 estimator, and Recon v2.1 estimates of unobserved clonotypes. For all TCRbeta clonotypes obtained by the gDNA method from several donors, generation probabilities were computed with OLGA. TCRdb carries this immuneACCESS record with in-frame sequences only. Its versions omit some clonotypes, under half of them owing to an unresolved V gene in the studies checked, with the rest unexplained. The DNA gave D and trimming, while V, J and clone size come from that table. The sample records some 1.5 million clones, approximately 98% of which are singletons. Roughly 0.45% of the sample is held by the ten biggest clonotypes.

The paper as a whole reports these results and caveats: Pairwise subsampling indicated that sequencing depth was expected to affect the degree of clonotype sharing among donors. Across four donors, 4.5% to 6.5% of naive CD4, approximately 3.5% of naive CD8, about 2.3% of memory CD4, and around 0.4% of memory CD8 clonotypes were shared. Only blood was sampled, and tissue TCR repertoires likely differ from those in blood. The genetic and exposure-history diversity represented was limited by the small number of donors. Even with the large sequencing depth, rarefaction of the sorted-subset datasets indicated that sequencing was incomplete. Naive subsets generally had larger estimated clonotype richness than memory subsets. Clonotypes shared by all four sorted-subset donors showed higher generation probabilities than non-shared clonotypes.

This TCR was recovered from a man aged 30 to 45 in good health. This chain joins TRBV9 to TRBJ2-3; the junction holds 7 bases that match TRBD2. The specimen sequenced was naive CD4+ T cells sorted from blood. According to the study, the label for this sample's cell subset or site signals: CD45RA+ positively selected. The nucleotide sequence is given as TGTGCCAGCAGCGTAGACCCCGCGGGAGCGGTCGCAGATACGCAGTATTTT. This is translated as CASSVDPAGAVADTQYF.